This T cell receptor (beta chain) emerged from a study of response to subunit inactivated influenza vaccine. Trimming removed 0 bases from V and 2 bases from J, with 13 bases in between. CDR3 length: 15 amino acids. Germline V gives CDR1 SQVTM, CDR2 ANQGSEA. MiXCR, run by TCRdb on the RT-PCR reads, gives a single entry per CDR3 protein. The sample yields around 530,000 distinct CDR3 sequences, 12% seen once. The material sequenced was PBMCs from blood, taken on the day of vaccination. The rearrangement links TRBV29-1 to TRBJ2-5; D ambiguous. The receptor comes from a man aged 50-60 years who received an inactivated influenza vaccine. In DNA, the CDR3 is TGCAGCGTTGAAGAACAGCGCTTAATACAAGAGACCCAGTACTTC. Residues: CSVEEQRLIQETQYF.